What follows describes a single T cell receptor beta chain. Its antigen remains unknown. Only in-frame clones appear in the TCRdb table, and some are missing; sequencing was by immunoSEQ multiplex PCR. Of some 1,900,000 clones listed, over 85% are singletons. This specimen belongs to a study of shared clonotypes between healthy human individuals. The CDR3 is 15 residues long. Germline values: CDR1 KGHSH, CDR2 LQKENI. V trimming: 5 bases; J trimming: 4 bases; junction bases outside the gene matches: 7. As defined, naive CD8 cells were CD45RO-negative and positively selected for CCR7, with terminally differentiated effector memory CD45RA+ cells excluded. Study-wide points: A reduction in generation probabilities was seen for non-shared clonotypes relative to those shared by all four donors. Across a handful of donors, naive CD4 shared approximately 4.5%, naive CD8 about 3.2%, memory CD4 over 2%, memory CD8 around 0.42%.

The chain carries TRBV18 and TRBJ2-3, with 9 bases matching TRBD1. The TCR originated in a man between 18 and 29 years old in good health. Sequencing was performed on naive CD8+ T cells sorted from blood. The CDR3 here is CASSGGTGRADTQYF. The CDR3 DNA sequence: TGTGCCAGCTCAGGAGGGACAGGGCGCGCAGATACGCAGTATTTT.